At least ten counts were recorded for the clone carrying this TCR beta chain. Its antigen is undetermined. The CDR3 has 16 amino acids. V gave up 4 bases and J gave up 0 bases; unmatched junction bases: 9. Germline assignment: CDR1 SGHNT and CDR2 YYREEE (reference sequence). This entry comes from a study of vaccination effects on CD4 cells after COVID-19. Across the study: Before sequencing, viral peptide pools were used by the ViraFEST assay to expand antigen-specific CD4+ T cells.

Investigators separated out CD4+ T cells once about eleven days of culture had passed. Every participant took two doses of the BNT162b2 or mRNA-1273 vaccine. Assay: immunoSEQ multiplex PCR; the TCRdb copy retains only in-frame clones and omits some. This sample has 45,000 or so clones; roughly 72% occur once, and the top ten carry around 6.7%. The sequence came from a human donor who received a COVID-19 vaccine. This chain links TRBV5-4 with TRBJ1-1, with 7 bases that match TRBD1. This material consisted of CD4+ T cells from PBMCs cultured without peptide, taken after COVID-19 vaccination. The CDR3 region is CASSRQGLEMNTEAFF. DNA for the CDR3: TGTGCCAGCAGCCGACAGGGTTTGGAGATGAACACTGAAGCTTTCTTT.